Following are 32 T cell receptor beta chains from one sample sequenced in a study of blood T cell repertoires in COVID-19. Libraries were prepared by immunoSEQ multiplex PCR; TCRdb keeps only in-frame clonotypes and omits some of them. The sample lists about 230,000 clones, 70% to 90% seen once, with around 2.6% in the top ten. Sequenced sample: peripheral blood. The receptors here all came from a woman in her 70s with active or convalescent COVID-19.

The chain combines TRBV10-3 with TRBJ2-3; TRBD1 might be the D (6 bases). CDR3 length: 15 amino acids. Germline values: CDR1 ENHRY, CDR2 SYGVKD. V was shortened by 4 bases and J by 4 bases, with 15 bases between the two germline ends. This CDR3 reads CAISGLLQGADTQYF. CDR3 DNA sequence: TGTGCCATCAGTGGATTATTACAGGGCGCAGATACGCAGTATTTT.

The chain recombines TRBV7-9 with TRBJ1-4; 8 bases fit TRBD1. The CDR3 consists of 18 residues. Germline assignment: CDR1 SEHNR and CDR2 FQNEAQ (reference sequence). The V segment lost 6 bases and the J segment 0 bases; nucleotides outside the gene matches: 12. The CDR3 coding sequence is TGTGCCAGCAGTTCGCACGACAGGGGAGGTGCAACTAATGAAAAACTGTTTTTT. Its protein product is CASSSHDRGGATNEKLFF.

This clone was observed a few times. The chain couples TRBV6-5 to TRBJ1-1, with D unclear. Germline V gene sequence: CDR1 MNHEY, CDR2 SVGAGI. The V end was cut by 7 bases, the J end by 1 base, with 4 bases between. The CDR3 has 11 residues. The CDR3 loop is CASTWNTEAFF. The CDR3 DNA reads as TGTGCCAGCACTTGGAACACTGAAGCTTTCTTT.

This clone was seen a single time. The CDR3 DNA is TGTGCCAGCTACCCCGGGAGCCATAATTCACCCCTCCACTTT. Translation gives CASYPGSHNSPLHF. V and J are TRBV6-5 and TRBJ1-6, with D uncertain. Germline lookup yields CDR1 MNHEY and CDR2 SVGAGI. V was pared by 8 bases and J by 5 bases, with 13 bases between. The CDR3 runs 14 residues.

Here the CDR3 DNA reads TGTGCCAGTAGTCCTCGAGGGACAGGGATCTATGGCTACACCTTC. Its translation: CASSPRGTGIYGYTF. The V and J genes are TRBV19 and TRBJ1-2; 9 positions match TRBD1. The CDR3 length is 15 residues. The germline gives CDR1 LNHDA, CDR2 SQIVND (reference sequence). V was pared by 5 bases and J by 4 bases, with 8 bases of the junction left unmatched.

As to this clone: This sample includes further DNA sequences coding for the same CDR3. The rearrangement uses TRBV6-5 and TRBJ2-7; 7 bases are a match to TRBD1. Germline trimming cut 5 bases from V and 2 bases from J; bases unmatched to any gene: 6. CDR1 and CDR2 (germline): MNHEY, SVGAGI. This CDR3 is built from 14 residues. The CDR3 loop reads CASSPRTGTYEQYF. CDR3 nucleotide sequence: TGTGCCAGCAGTCCCCGGACAGGAACCTACGAGCAGTACTTC.

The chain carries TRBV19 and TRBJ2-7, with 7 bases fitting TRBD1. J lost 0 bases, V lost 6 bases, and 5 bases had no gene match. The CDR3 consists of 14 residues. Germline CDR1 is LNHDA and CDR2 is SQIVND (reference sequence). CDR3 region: CASSGTASSYEQYF. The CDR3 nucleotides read TGTGCCAGTAGCGGGACAGCGAGCTCCTACGAGCAGTACTTC.

CDR3 amino acids: CASSYSASGTHEQYF. CDR3 bases: TGTGCCAGCAGTTACTCGGCTAGCGGGACCCACGAGCAGTACTTC. This rearrangement joins TRBV6-5 to TRBJ2-7; 9 bases map to TRBD2. With 0 bases clipped from V and 5 bases from J, the junction kept 5 bases outside the gene matches. Germline V gene data show CDR1 as MNHEY and CDR2 as SVGAGI. This CDR3 spans 15 amino acids.

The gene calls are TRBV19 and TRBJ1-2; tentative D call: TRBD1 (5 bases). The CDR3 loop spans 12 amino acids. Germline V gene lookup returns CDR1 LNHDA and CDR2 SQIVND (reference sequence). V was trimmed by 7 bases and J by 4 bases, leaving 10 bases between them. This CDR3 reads CASTPQGYGYTF. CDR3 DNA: TGTGCCAGTACCCCGCAGGGCTATGGCTACACCTTC.

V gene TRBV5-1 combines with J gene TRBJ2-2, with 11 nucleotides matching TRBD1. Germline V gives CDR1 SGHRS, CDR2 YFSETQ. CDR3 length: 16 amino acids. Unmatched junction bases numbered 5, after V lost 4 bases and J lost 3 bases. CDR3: CASSRGTGGDTGELFF. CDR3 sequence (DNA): TGCGCCAGCAGCCGCGGGACAGGGGGGGACACCGGGGAGCTGTTTTTT.

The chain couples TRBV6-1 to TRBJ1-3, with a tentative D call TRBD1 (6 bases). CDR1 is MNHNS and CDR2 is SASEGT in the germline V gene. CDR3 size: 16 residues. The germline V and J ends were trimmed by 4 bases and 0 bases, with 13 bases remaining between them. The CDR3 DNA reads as TGTGCCAGCAGTGTTCTAGGACAGCTCTCTGGAAACACCATATATTTT. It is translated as CASSVLGQLSGNTIYF.

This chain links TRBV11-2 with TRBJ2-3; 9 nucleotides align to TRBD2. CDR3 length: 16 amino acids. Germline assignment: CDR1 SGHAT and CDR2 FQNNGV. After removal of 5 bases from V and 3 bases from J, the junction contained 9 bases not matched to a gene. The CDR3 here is CASSLTGLAGTDTQYF. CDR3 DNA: TGTGCCAGCAGCCTGACGGGACTAGCAGGGACAGATACGCAGTATTTT. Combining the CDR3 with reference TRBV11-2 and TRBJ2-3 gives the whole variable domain EAGVAQSPRYKIIEKRQSVAFWCNPISGHATLYWYQQILGQGPKLLIQFQNNGVVDDSQLPKDRFSAERLKGVDSTLKIQPAKLEDSAVYLCASSLTGLAGTDTQYFGPGTRLTVL.

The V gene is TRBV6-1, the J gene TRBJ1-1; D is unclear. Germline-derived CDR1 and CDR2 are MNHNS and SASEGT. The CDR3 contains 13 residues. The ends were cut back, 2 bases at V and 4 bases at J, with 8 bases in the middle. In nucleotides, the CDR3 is TGTGCCAGCAGTGAACGGAGGGTCACTGAAGCTTTCTTT. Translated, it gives CASSERRVTEAFF.

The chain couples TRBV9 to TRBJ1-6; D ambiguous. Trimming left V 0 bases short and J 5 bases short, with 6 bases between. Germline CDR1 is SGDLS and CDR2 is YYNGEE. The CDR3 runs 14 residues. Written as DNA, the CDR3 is TGTGCCAGCAGCGTAGGGCAGGATAATTCACCCCTCCACTTT. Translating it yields CASSVGQDNSPLHF. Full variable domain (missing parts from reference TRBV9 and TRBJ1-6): DSGVTQTPKHLITATGQRVTLRCSPRSGDLSVYWYQQSLDQGLQFLIQYYNGEERAKGNILERFSAQQFPDLHSELNLSSLELGDSALYFCASSVGQDNSPLHFGNGTRLTVT.

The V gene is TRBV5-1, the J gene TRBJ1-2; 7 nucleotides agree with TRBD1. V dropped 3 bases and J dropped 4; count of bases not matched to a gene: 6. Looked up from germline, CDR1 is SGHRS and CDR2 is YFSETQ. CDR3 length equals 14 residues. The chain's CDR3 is CASSWDSGPYGYTF. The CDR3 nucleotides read TGCGCCAGCAGCTGGGACAGCGGTCCCTATGGCTACACCTTC.

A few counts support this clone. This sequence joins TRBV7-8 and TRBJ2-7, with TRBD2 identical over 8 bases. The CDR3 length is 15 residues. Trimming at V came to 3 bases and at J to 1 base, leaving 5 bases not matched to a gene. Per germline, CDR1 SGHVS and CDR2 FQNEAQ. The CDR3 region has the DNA TGTGCCAGCAGCTTGGGACTAGTCCTTTCCTACGAGCAGTACTTC. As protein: CASSLGLVLSYEQYF.

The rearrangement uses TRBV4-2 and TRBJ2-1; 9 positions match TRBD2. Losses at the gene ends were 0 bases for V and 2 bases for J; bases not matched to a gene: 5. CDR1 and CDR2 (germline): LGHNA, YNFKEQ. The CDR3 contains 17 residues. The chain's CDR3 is CASSQDPSSGAYNEQFF. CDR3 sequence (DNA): TGTGCCAGCAGCCAAGACCCCTCTAGCGGGGCCTACAATGAGCAGTTCTTC.

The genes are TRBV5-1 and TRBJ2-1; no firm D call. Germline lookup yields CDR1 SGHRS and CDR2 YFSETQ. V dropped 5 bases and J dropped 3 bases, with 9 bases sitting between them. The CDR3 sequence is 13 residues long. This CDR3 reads CASRSDFYNEQFF. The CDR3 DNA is TGCGCCAGCAGGTCTGACTTCTACAATGAGCAGTTCTTC.

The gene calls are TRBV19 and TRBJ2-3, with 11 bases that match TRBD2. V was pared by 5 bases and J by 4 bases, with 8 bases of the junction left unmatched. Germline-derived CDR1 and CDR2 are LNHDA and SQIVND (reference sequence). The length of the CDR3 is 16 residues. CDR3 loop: CASSSRTSGLADTQYF. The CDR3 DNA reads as TGTGCCAGTAGTTCCAGGACTAGCGGGTTGGCAGATACGCAGTATTTT. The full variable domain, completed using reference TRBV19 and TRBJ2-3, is DGGITQSPKYLFRKEGQNVTLSCEQNLNHDAMYWYRQDPGQGLRLIYYSQIVNDFQKGDIAEGYSVSREKKESFPLTVTSAQKNPTAFYLCASSSRTSGLADTQYFGPGTRLTVL.

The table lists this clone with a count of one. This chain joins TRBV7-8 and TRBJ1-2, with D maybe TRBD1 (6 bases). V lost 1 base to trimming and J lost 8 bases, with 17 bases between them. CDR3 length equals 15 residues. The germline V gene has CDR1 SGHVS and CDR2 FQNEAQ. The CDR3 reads CASSLETGLLRGYTF. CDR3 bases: TGTGCCAGCAGCTTAGAGACAGGACTCCTTAGGGGCTACACCTTC.

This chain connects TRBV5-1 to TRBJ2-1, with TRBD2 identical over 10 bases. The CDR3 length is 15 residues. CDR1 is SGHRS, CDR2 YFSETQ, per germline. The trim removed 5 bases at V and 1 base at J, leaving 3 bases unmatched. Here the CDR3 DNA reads TGCGCCAGCAGTTTGACTAGCGGGTCCTACAATGAGCAGTTCTTC. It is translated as CASSLTSGSYNEQFF.

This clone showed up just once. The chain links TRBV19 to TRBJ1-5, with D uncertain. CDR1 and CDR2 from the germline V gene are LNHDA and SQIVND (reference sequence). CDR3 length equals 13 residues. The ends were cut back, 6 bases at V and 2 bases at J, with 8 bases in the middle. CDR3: CASRQTGNQPQHF. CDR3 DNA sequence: TGTGCCAGTAGGCAGACTGGCAATCAGCCCCAGCATTTT. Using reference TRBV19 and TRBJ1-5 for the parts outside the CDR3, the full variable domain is DGGITQSPKYLFRKEGQNVTLSCEQNLNHDAMYWYRQDPGQGLRLIYYSQIVNDFQKGDIAEGYSVSREKKESFPLTVTSAQKNPTAFYLCASRQTGNQPQHFGDGTRLSIL.

The CDR3 DNA reads as TGTGCCAGTTCTCGTGACAGGTTCTCCTATGGCTACACCTTC. It translates to CASSRDRFSYGYTF. The chain links TRBV19 to TRBJ1-2, with D perhaps TRBD1 (6 bases). Germline V gene lookup returns CDR1 LNHDA and CDR2 SQIVND (reference sequence). This CDR3 contains 14 residues. Trimming stripped 8 bases from V and 4 bases from J, with 17 bases between.

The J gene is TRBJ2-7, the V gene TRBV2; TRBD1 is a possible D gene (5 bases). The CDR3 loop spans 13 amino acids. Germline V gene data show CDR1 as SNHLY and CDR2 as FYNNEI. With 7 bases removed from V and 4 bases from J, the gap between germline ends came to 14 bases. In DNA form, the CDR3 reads TGTGCCAGCACCTTGGGGCCCGATTACGAGCAGTACTTC. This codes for CASTLGPDYEQYF. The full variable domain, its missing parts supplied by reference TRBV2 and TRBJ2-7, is EPEVTQTPSHQVTQMGQEVILRCVPISNHLYFYWYRQILGQKVEFLVSFYNNEISEKSEIFDDQFSVERPDGSNFTLKIRSTKLEDSAMYFCASTLGPDYEQYFGPGTRLTVT.

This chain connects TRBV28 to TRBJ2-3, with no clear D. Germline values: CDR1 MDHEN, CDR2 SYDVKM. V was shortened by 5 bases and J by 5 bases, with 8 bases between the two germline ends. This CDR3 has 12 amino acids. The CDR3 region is CASSAPVDTQYF. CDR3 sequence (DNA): TGTGCCAGCAGTGCCCCGGTAGATACGCAGTATTTT.

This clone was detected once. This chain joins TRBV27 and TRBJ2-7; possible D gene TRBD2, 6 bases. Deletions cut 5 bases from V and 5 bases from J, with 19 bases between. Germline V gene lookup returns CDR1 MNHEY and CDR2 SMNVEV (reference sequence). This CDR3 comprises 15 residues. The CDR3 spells CASSKGGAAIHEQYF. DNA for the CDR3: TGTGCCAGCAGTAAAGGAGGGGCCGCGATCCACGAGCAGTACTTC.

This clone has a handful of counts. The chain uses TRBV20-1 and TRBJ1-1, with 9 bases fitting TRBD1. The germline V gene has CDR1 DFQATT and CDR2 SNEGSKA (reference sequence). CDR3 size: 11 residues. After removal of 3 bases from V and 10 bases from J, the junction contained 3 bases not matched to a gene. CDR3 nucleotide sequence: TGCAGTGCTAGGAGACAGGGGGTAGCTTTCTTT. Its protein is CSARRQGVAFF.

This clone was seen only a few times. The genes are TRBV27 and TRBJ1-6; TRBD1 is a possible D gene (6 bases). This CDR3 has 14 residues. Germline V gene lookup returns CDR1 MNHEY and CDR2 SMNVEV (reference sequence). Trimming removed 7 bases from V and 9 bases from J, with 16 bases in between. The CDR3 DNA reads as TGTGCCAGCACCCCGCTGGGGGCCGGTTCACCCCTCCACTTT. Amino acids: CASTPLGAGSPLHF.

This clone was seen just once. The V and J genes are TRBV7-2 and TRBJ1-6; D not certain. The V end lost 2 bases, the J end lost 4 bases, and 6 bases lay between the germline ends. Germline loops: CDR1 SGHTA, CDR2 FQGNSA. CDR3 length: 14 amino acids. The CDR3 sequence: CASSLNRYNSPLHF. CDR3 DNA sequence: TGTGCCAGCAGCTTAAACAGATATAATTCACCCCTCCACTTT. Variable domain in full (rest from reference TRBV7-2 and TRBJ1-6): GAGVSQSPSNKVTEKGKDVELRCDPISGHTALYWYRQSLGQGLEFLIYFQGNSAPDKSGLPSDRFSAERTGGSVSTLTIQRTQQEDSAVYLCASSLNRYNSPLHFGNGTRLTVT.

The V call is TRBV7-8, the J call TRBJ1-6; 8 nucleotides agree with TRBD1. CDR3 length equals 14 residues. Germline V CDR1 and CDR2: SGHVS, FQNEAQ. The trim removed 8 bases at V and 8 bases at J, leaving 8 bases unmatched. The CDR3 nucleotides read TGTGCCAGCGGGCAGGGGGCGAATTATTCACCCCTCCACTTT. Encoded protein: CASGQGANYSPLHF.

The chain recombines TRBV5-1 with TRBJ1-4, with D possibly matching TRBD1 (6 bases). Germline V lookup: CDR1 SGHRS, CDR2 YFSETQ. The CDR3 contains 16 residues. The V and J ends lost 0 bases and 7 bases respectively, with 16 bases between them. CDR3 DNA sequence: TGCGCCAGCAGCTTGGAACGCGGGGGCCGCGGTGAAAAACTGTTTTTT. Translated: CASSLERGGRGEKLFF. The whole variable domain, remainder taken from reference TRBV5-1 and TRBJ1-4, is KAGVTQTPRYLIKTRGQQVTLSCSPISGHRSVSWYQQTPGQGLQFLFEYFSETQRNKGNFPGRFSGRQFSNSRSEMNVSTLELGDSALYLCASSLERGGRGEKLFFGSGTQLSVL.

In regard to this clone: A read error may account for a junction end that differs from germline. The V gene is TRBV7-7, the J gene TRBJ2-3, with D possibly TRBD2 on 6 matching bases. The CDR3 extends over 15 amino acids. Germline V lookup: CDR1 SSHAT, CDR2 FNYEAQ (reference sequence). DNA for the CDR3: TGTGCTAGCAGCTTAGGGGATAGCGGTAGAGATACGCAGTATTTT. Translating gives CASSLGDSGRDTQYF.